Given below is one TCR beta chain in context. Its antigen remains unknown. Genomic DNA of every subset was divided equally among multiple immunoSEQ plates. The method was immunoSEQ multiplex PCR; TCRdb's version includes in-frame clones alone and lacks a portion of them. The sample lists more than 900,000 clones; 75% to 85% were seen once. The data derive from a study of shared clonotypes between healthy human individuals. The CDR3 contains 14 residues. The trim removed 2 bases at V and 7 bases at J, leaving 7 bases unmatched. Germline CDR1 reads LGHNA; CDR2 reads YNFKEQ. Study-level points and caveats: What naive subsets generally showed was a larger estimated richness than memory subsets showed. In a handful of donors, around 5% of naive CD4 clonotypes appeared in common.

Recent vaccinations or acute infections were absent in the healthy HIV-negative adult donors. The sample consisted of memory CD4+ T cells from PBMCs. Documented subset: CD45RA-negative fraction. This sequence originates from a man aged 18-30 years in good health. Some clones in this sample may be carry-over from other donors' samples. The chain employs TRBV4-2 and TRBJ1-2, with 7 bases aligning to TRBD1. The CDR3 is CASSQTRQGIGYTF. The DNA of the CDR3 is TGTGCCAGCAGCCAAACAAGACAGGGAATTGGCTACACCTTC.